These 9 T cell receptor beta chains originate from one sample sequenced in a study of blood T cell repertoires in COVID-19. Data came from immunoSEQ multiplex PCR; TCRdb stores just in-frame clones and leaves some out. The repertoire holds some 120,000 clones, with 83% as singletons. Sequences were obtained from peripheral blood. Source of these receptors: a man at least 80 years old with active or convalescent COVID-19.

V usage is TRBV14 and J usage is TRBJ1-1, with TRBD1 matching 9 bases. The CDR3 runs to 16 residues. The V gene's germline CDR1 is SGHDN and CDR2 FVKESK. The trim removed 3 bases at V and 3 bases at J, leaving 8 bases unmatched. CDR3 in DNA: TGTGCCAGCAGCCATGACAGGGGGACACATTACACTGAAGCTTTCTTT. It specifies CASSHDRGTHYTEAFF.

This clone has only one observation. The chain links TRBV19 to TRBJ2-5, with D unresolved. Per germline, CDR1 LNHDA and CDR2 SQIVND (reference sequence). The CDR3 is 16 amino acids. Trimming stripped 5 bases from V and 1 base from J, with 17 bases between. DNA of the CDR3: TGTGCCAGTAGTTACAAGGCAGCGACCCTCCAAGAGACCCAGTACTTC. Protein: CASSYKAATLQETQYF.

The chain is built from TRBV6-5 and TRBJ1-2, with D uncertain. The CDR3 is made up of 13 amino acids. Trimming left V 4 bases short and J 4 bases short, with 10 bases between. Per germline, CDR1 MNHEY and CDR2 SVGAGI. The CDR3 is CASSFSSGYGYTF. Written as DNA, the CDR3 is TGTGCCAGCAGTTTTTCGTCGGGCTATGGCTACACCTTC.

V usage is TRBV4-3 and J usage is TRBJ2-5; unclear D gene. This CDR3 spans 14 amino acids. The germline V gene encodes CDR1 LGHNA and CDR2 YSLEER. V was pared by 2 bases and J by 5 bases, with 12 bases between. Written as DNA, the CDR3 is TGCGCCAGCAGCCAAATGCAGGCATCGGAGACCCAGTACTTC. It specifies CASSQMQASETQYF.

The V call is TRBV9, the J call TRBJ1-2, with D maybe TRBD1 (5 bases). There are 15 residues in the CDR3. V lost 4 bases, J lost 4 bases, and 17 bases lay in between. The germline gives CDR1 SGDLS, CDR2 YYNGEE. The CDR3 DNA sequence: TGTGCCAGCAGCCCACTCTCGGGGGGGGGCTATGGCTACACCTTC. Translation gives CASSPLSGGGYGYTF.

The chain couples TRBV6-5 to TRBJ1-6; D might be TRBD1 (5 bases). V was clipped by 5 bases and J by 6 bases, with 11 bases between them. The CDR3 has 14 residues. Germline V gives CDR1 MNHEY, CDR2 SVGAGI. CDR3 sequence (DNA): TGTGCCAGCAGTCAAACAGGATTTAATTCACCCCTCCACTTT. Translating it yields CASSQTGFNSPLHF.

J is TRBJ2-6 and V is TRBV10-3, with a possible D match to TRBD1 (6 bases). The germline gives CDR1 ENHRY, CDR2 SYGVKD. The CDR3 sequence is 17 residues long. Trimming stripped 3 bases from V and 0 bases from J, with 12 bases between. CDR3 nucleotide sequence: TGTGCCATCAGTGAAATACAGGGTTTCTCTGGGGCCAACGTCCTGACTTTC. Its translation: CAISEIQGFSGANVLTF.

The rearrangement links TRBV30 to TRBJ2-5; 7 nucleotides match TRBD2. Germline V gene data show CDR1 as GTSNPN and CDR2 as SVGIG (reference sequence). This CDR3 is 14 amino acids long. V lost 0 bases, J lost 5 bases, and 6 bases stayed unmatched. CDR3 sequence reads: CAWSVGGGDETQYF. CDR3 bases: TGTGCCTGGAGTGTTGGCGGGGGTGATGAGACCCAGTACTTC.

This clone has just a few counts. The chain links TRBV3-1 (or the pseudogene TRBV3-2) to TRBJ1-3; 8 bases agree with TRBD1. Germline-derived CDR1 and CDR2 are LGHDT and YNNKEL (reference sequence). J gave up 0 bases and V 4 bases, and 11 bases lay outside the gene matches. There are 18 residues in the CDR3. CDR3 coding DNA: TGTGCCAGCAGCCGAAACGGACAGGGAGAATACTCTGGAAACACCATATATTTT. It translates to CASSRNGQGEYSGNTIYF.